This T cell receptor beta chain came from a study of cytomegalovirus exposure and HLA in healthy donors. In the PCR, 60 Vbeta and 13 Jbeta primers were used. Profiled with immunoSEQ multiplex PCR; TCRdb holds only in-frame clones, not every one. Found here are under 200,000 clones, roughly 84% of them singletons; the top ten hold 0.25% to 0.3%. Germline loops: CDR1 ENHRY, CDR2 SYGVKD. Trimming at V came to 4 bases and at J to 4 bases, leaving 4 bases not matched to a gene. The CDR3 loop spans 14 amino acids. A word on this clone: Its specificity is unknown.

Broader study findings: Cytomegalovirus status was reportedly diagnosed by the classifier with high sensitivity and specificity.

This sequence was found in a boy aged 10-17 years in good health and CMV-seronegative. The material sequenced was PBMCs. This chain joins TRBV10-3 and TRBJ1-1, with TRBD1 matching 9 bases. CDR3 loop: CAISGGQGRTEAFF. As DNA, the CDR3 is TGTGCCATCAGTGGAGGACAGGGGCGCACTGAAGCTTTCTTT.